The clone carrying this T cell receptor beta chain was seen many times. This entry belongs to a study of CD8 T cells in ankylosing spondylitis. Each CDR3 protein is one row after TCRdb ran MiXCR on the 5' RACE reads. The table has 200,000 to 250,000 distinct CDR3 sequences, 8.2% seen once; the top ten hold 4.8%. Trimming left V 4 bases short and J 6 bases short, with 15 bases between. The CDR3 totals 15 residues. Germline loops: CDR1 MNHEY, CDR2 SVGEGT. The V call is TRBV6-2 or TRBV6-3, the J call TRBJ2-2; D call uncertain. The receptor was derived from a female donor with ankylosing spondylitis or in good health (not recorded which). The sample was blood, either unsorted or a sorted T cell fraction (not recorded which). CDR3 in amino acids: CASSFSLPGAGELFF. DNA of the CDR3: TGTGCCAGCAGTTTCTCCCTCCCGGGTGCCGGGGAGCTGTTTTTT.